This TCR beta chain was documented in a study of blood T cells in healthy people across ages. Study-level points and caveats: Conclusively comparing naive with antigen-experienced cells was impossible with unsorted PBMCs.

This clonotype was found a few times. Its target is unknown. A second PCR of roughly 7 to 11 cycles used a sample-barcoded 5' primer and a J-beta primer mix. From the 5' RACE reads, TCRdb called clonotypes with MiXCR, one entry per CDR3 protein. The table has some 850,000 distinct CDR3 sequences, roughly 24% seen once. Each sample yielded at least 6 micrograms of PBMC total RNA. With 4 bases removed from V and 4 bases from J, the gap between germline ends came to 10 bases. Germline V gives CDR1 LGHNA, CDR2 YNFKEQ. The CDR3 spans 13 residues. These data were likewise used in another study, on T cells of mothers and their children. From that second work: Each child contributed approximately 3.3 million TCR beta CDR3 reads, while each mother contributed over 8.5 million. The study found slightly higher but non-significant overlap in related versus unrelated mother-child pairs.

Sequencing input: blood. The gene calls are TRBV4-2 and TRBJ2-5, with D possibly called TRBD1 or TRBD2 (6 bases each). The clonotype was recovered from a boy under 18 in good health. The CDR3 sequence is CASSPRGAETQYF. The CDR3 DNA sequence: TGTGCCAGCAGCCCTAGGGGGGCAGAGACCCAGTACTTC.